This T cell receptor beta chain derives from a study of T cell repertoires in cytomegalovirus infection. As for the study in general: Public TCR beta signature analysis indicated the presence of both CMV infection and matching HLA type. Study observations and caveats: HLA-C-restricted TCR beta clonotypes specific for CMV led the ex vivo response. CMV carriers having the relevant HLA were flagged by cumulative public TCR beta family frequency.

A remark on this clonotype: Antigen specificity is unknown.

TCRdb reprocessed the reads via MiXCR and lists one record per CDR3 protein. The table includes about 130,000 distinct CDR3 sequences, roughly 25% detected once. Trimming pared 5 bases from V and 0 bases from J, leaving 16 bases between. CDR3 size: 16 residues. Germline V gene sequence: CDR1 SEHNR, CDR2 FQNEAQ (reference sequence). The chain joins TRBV7-9 to TRBJ1-2, with D perhaps TRBD1 (6 bases). The sequence was collected from a human donor in good health (CMV status not recorded). Some clones in this sample may be carry-over from other donors' samples. Source material: PBMCs, sequenced either directly or after in vitro stimulation (not recorded which). CDR3 amino acids: CASSGPDSWSNYGYTF. The CDR3 DNA reads as TGTGCCAGCAGCGGCCCGGACAGTTGGTCTAACTATGGCTACACCTTC.